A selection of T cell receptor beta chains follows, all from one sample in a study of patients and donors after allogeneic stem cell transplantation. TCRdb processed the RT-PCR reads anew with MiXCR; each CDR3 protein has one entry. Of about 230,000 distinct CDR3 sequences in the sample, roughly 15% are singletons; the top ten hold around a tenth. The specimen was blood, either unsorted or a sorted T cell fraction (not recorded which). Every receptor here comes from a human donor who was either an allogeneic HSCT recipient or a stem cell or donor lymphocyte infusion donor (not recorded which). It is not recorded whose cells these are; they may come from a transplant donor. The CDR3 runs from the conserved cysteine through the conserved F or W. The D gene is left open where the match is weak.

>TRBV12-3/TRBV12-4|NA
CASSLADREQKLFF
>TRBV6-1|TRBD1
CASSNRDSHNEQFF
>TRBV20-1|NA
CSARDYAAVKGELFF
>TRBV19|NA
CASIDNYGYTF
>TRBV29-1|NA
CSVESGNTIYF
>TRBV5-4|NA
CASSLGSLNTEAFF
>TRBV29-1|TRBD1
CSAYSTGTGVRELFF
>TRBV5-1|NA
CASSLVPGGGEKLFF
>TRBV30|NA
CAWSVLAGANVLTF
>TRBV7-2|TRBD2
CASSFSAGYNEQFF
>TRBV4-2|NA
CASSPALALGATQYF
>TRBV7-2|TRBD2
CASSSRNGGKFGELFF
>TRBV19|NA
CASIAVSGANVLTF
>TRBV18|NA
CASSPGGGMGEQYF
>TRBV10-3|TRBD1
CAISRTGAPTGELFF
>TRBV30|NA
CAWSVPAGTEAFF
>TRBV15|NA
CATSRDLTGANTEAFF
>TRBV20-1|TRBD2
CSARVGLAANTGELFF
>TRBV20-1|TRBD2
CSAKASSLAGVQEQFF
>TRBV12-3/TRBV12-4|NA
CASSAPRLNGYTF
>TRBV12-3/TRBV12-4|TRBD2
CASSLANLGLAGGTYNEQFF
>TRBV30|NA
CAWSPKYEQYF
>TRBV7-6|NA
CASSLEGGGRGDTQYF
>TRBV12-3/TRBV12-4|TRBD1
CASSLYRGESPLHF
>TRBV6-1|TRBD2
CASSDGLLAGDYNEQFF
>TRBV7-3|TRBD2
CASSFRAGSGYNEQFF
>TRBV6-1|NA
CASSPRSSQPQHF
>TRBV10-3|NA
CASLQDSSYEQYF
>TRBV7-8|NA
CASSLAEGAGANVLTF
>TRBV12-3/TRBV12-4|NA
CASSAVSTDTQYF
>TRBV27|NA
CASSLGGRGNSPLHF
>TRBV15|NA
CATSRIRDSNQPQHF
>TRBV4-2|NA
CASSQERRREGKDNTIYF
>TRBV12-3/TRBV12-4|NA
CASGWGLGATGEKLFF
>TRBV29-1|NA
CSVRGPTNEKLFF
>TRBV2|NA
CASSEILLFRDTEAFF
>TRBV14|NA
CASSQDERINGELFF
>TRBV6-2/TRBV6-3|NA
CASSRPAPDAGEKLFF
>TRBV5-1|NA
CASSRGDWTNTGELFF
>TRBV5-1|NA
CASSLGGTNSYNEQFF
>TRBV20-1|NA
CSATGTLFHGYTF